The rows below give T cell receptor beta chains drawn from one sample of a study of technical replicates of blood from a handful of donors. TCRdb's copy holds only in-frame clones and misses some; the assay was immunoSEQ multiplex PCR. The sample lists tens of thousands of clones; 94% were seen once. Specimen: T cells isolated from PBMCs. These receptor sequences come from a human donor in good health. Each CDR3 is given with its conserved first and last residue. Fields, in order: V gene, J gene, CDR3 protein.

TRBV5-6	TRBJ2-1	CASSSDYNEQFF
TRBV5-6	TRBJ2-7	CASSLLAGGPRYEQYF
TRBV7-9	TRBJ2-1	CAAALGRNEQFF
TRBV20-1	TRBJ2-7	CSANYYEQYF
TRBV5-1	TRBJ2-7	CASSLEWNRGRLEQYF
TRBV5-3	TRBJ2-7	CARSLPYFEQYF
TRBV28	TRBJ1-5	CASSSYSNQPQHF
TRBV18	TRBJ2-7	CASSSYRDRASYEQYF
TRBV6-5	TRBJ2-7	CASSISGTGTYEQYF
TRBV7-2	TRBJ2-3	CASSLMGLATDTQYF
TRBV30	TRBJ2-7	CAWGSSSPYEQYF
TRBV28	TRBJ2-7	CASSEPGQGIYEQYF
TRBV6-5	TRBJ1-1	CASSFGGGGTEAFF
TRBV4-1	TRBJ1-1	CASSQESTWNTEAFF
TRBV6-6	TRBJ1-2	CASSSGGQGYTF
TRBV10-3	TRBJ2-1	CAISESGMGSGWNEQFF